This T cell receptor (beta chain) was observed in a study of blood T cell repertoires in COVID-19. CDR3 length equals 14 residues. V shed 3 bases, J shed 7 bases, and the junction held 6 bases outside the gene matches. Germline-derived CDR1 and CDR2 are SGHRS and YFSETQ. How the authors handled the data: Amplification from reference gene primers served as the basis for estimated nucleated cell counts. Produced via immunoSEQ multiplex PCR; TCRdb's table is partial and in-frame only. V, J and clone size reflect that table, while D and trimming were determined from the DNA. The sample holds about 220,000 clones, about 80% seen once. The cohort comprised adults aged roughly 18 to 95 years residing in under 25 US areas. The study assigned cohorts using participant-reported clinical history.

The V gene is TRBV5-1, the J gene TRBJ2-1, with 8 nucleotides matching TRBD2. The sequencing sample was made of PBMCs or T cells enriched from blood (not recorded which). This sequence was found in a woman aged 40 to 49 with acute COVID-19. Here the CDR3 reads CASSYGLARNEQFF. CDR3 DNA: TGCGCCAGCAGCTACGGACTAGCCCGAAATGAGCAGTTCTTC.